Each of the 5 T cell receptor beta chains below was sequenced from the same sample in a study of blood T cells in healthy people across ages (dated by TCRdb to between 2015 and 2016). The library was produced with 5' RACE. The sequencing machine was an Illumina HiSeq 2500. A second PCR of about 6 to 11 cycles was performed with a sample-barcoded 5' primer and a J-beta primer mix. TCRdb trimmed the raw reads at Q25, called clones with MiXCR and kept productive beta chains. All rows with the same CDR3 protein become a single entry with the most common DNA and genes. This sample lists under 1,100,000 distinct CDR3 sequences; around 25% were detected once. The ten largest clones capture approximately 0.7% of the sample. These data were also reused for a study on T cells of mothers and their children.

Sequenced material: blood. The receptors stem from a girl aged 2 to 9 in good health.

The rearrangement links TRBV2 to TRBJ2-2, with 9 bases aligning to TRBD1. After removal of 8 bases from V and 4 bases from J, the junction contained 8 bases not matched to a gene. The germline gives CDR1 SNHLY, CDR2 FYNNEI. The CDR3 is made up of 15 amino acids. The CDR3 loop reads CASGEGQGITGELFF. CDR3 coding DNA: TGTGCCAGCGGAGAGGGACAGGGAATCACCGGGGAGCTGTTTTTT.

This clonotype has only a few counts. The V and J genes are TRBV11-2 and TRBJ2-5; 10 nucleotides align to TRBD1. The last part of the DNA fits TRBJ2-7 better; the J call may be wrong. The CDR3 totals 14 residues. CDR1 SGHAT and CDR2 FQNNGV come from the germline V gene. The CDR3 loop is CASRPGTGVLEQYF. Written as DNA, the CDR3 is TGTGCCAGCAGGCCCGGGACAGGGGTCCTCGAGCAGTACTTC.

The sample holds a few counts of this clonotype. V is TRBV7-2 and J is TRBJ2-3; D gene ambiguous. Germline values: CDR1 SGHTA, CDR2 FQGNSA. The CDR3 has 13 residues. The V and J ends lost 6 bases and 6 bases respectively, with 13 bases between them. CDR3 in DNA: TGTGCCAGCAGACTGTCATCCGGGGATACGCAGTATTTT. Its translation: CASRLSSGDTQYF.

The chain recombines TRBV29-1 with TRBJ2-2; 12 nucleotides agree with TRBD2. The CDR3 consists of 16 residues. V trimming: 0 bases; J trimming: 4 bases; junction bases outside the gene matches: 3. Germline CDR1 reads SQVTM; CDR2 reads ANQGSEA. The chain's CDR3 is CSVEDLAGGITGELFF. CDR3 DNA sequence: TGCAGCGTTGAAGATCTAGCGGGGGGGATCACCGGGGAGCTGTTTTTT.

There are many counts of this clonotype. V usage is TRBV9 and J usage is TRBJ2-1, with D possibly TRBD2 on 5 matching bases. The ends were cut back, 1 base at V and 0 bases at J, with 14 bases in the middle. CDR3 length: 17 amino acids. Germline V CDR1 and CDR2: SGDLS, YYNGEE. The DNA of the CDR3 is TGTGCCAGCAGCGTAAATCCAGCGGAGAGCTCCTACAATGAGCAGTTCTTC. This codes for CASSVNPAESSYNEQFF. Together with reference TRBV9 and TRBJ2-1, the CDR3 gives the full variable domain: DSGVTQTPKHLITATGQRVTLRCSPRSGDLSVYWYQQSLDQGLQFLIQYYNGEERAKGNILERFSAQQFPDLHSELNLSSLELGDSALYFCASSVNPAESSYNEQFFGPGTRLTVL.